These 3 T cell receptor beta chains were all obtained from the same sample, sequenced in a study of blood T cell repertoires in COVID-19. Assay used: immunoSEQ multiplex PCR; TCRdb lists only in-frame clones, some missing. There are nearly 300,000 clones in the sample; 70% to 85% occur only once, and about 1.6% lies in the top ten. The sample was peripheral blood. The receptors come from a human donor with COVID-19, enrolled during active disease. The donor label of this sample is uncertain.

The J gene is TRBJ2-7, the V gene TRBV27, with 7 nucleotides matching TRBD2. This CDR3 spans 15 amino acids. Per germline, CDR1 MNHEY and CDR2 SMNVEV (reference sequence). J was trimmed by 0 bases and V by 6 bases; bases with no gene match: 8. The CDR3 loop is CASSQLATTSYEQYF. In DNA, the CDR3 is TGTGCCAGCAGCCAACTAGCGACCACCTCCTACGAGCAGTACTTC.

The chain recombines TRBV27 with TRBJ2-3; 8 bases are a match to TRBD2. Per the germline V gene, CDR1 is MNHEY and CDR2 is SMNVEV (reference sequence). The CDR3 contains 17 residues. V trimming: 4 bases; J trimming: 4 bases; junction bases outside the gene matches: 13. CDR3 region: CASSSSAGVVIPDTQYF. The CDR3 coding sequence is TGTGCCAGCAGTTCCTCAGCGGGAGTCGTTATTCCAGATACGCAGTATTTT.

The CDR3 protein is CANLGQKEFF. The CDR3 coding sequence is TGTGCCAACTTGGGACAGAAAGAATTCTTT. The gene calls are TRBV28 and TRBJ1-1; 7 bases are a match to TRBD1. Trimming took 10 bases from V and 14 from J; bases not matched to a gene: 10. The germline CDR1 and CDR2 sequences are MDHEN and SYDVKM. The CDR3 covers 10 residues.